In this sample, the clone carrying this TCR beta chain turned up once. Its ends do not fully match the called genes, so a read error is possible. Then a second PCR, running roughly 6 to 12 cycles, was carried out with a sample-barcoded 5' primer and a J-beta primer mix. TCRdb reanalysed the 5' RACE reads using MiXCR and keeps one entry per CDR3 protein. This sample has some 760,000 distinct CDR3 sequences; 20% to 30% occur once, and the top ten carry under 4.5%. The data were obtained in a study of blood T cells in healthy people across ages. This CDR3 has 15 residues. Germline V gene lookup returns CDR1 LNHNV and CDR2 YYDKDF (reference sequence). The data were also submitted as part of a second study, on T cells of mothers and their children. According to that study: Every mother produced more than 8 million TCR beta CDR3 reads, whereas every child provided several million. Mothers and children who were related shared slightly more overlap than unrelated pairs, but not significantly more.

V usage is TRBV15 and J usage is TRBJ2-2; TRBD2 might be the D (5 bases). Sequencing was carried out using blood. The TCR sequence derives from a boy aged 5 to 17 in good health. Written as DNA, the CDR3 is TGTGCCACCAGCACCGGACTGTCGAACACCGAGGAGCTGTTTTTT. Protein sequence: CATSTGLSNTEELFF.